Presented here are 17 T cell receptor beta chains from one specimen sequenced in a study of CD8+CD57+ T cells in acquired aplastic anemia. CD8+CD57+ cell expansion had been shown by flow cytometry in patients chosen for sequencing. Template material for TCR beta VDJ and CDR3 profiling consisted of genomic DNA. TCRdb re-derived calls from the reads in MiXCR, one entry per CDR3 protein. The sample includes roughly 180,000 distinct CDR3 sequences, less than 50% seen only once; the top ten take approximately 12%. The sequencing sample was made of sorted CD4+, CD8+, or CD8+CD57+ T cells (not recorded which) from PBMCs. Every receptor here comes from a human donor with aplastic anemia.

This chain connects TRBV7-3 to TRBJ1-6; no clear D. CDR3 length equals 14 residues. The V end was cut by 2 bases, the J end by 9 bases, with 11 bases between. CDR1 SGHTA and CDR2 FQGTGA come from the germline V gene. CDR3: CASSLELGGSPLHF. The CDR3 DNA reads as TGTGCCAGCAGCTTAGAGCTGGGTGGTTCACCCCTCCACTTT.

A single count supports this clonotype. The genes are TRBV5-6 and TRBJ2-7; 10 bases align to TRBD2. The ends lost 2 bases at V and 5 bases at J; junction bases unmatched: 4. The CDR3 has 14 amino acids. CDR1 and CDR2 (germline): SGHDT, YYEEEE. CDR3 coding DNA: TGTGCCAGCAGCTTCCCTAGCGGGGGAAACGAGCAGTACTTC. It translates to CASSFPSGGNEQYF.

V and J are TRBV20-1 and TRBJ2-1; 11 positions agree with TRBD2. CDR3 length: 17 amino acids. CDR1 and CDR2 from the germline V gene are DFQATT and SNEGSKA (reference sequence). J was trimmed by 0 bases and V by 0 bases; bases with no gene match: 4. The CDR3 sequence: CSARETSGISSYNEQFF. Here the CDR3 DNA reads TGCAGTGCTAGAGAGACTAGCGGGATTTCCTCCTACAATGAGCAGTTCTTC.

This clonotype showed up many times. V and J are TRBV5-5 and TRBJ2-3, with TRBD1 matching over 7 bases. The V gene's germline CDR1 is SGHKS and CDR2 YYEKEE (reference sequence). This CDR3 has 13 amino acids. V gave up 2 bases and J gave up 3 bases; unmatched junction bases: 0. The CDR3 bases are TGTGCCAGCAGCTTCAGGGGGACAGATACGCAGTATTTT. Its translation is CASSFRGTDTQYF.

V and J are TRBV2 and TRBJ1-3, with D uncertain. The CDR3 consists of 14 residues. Between the trimmed V and J ends, which lost 3 bases and 6 bases, there was a span of 12 bases. Looked up from germline, CDR1 is SNHLY and CDR2 is FYNNEI. In DNA, the CDR3 is TGTGCCAGCAGTGATGGTGGAAAGGTAAACACCATATATTTT. Translating it yields CASSDGGKVNTIYF.

This CDR3 is CASRPDRVPNTEAFF. The DNA for the CDR3 is TGTGCCAGTAGACCCGACAGGGTACCGAACACTGAAGCTTTCTTT. The chain has TRBV19 and TRBJ1-1; 7 bases fit TRBD1. The CDR3 totals 15 residues. The V segment lost 6 bases and the J segment 1 base; nucleotides outside the gene matches: 8. The V gene's germline CDR1 is LNHDA and CDR2 SQIVND (reference sequence).

This clonotype was observed a few times. The CDR3 DNA reads TGTGCCACCAGCAGATCCCTACAGGGGACCGGCACTGAAGCTTTCTTT. Translated: CATSRSLQGTGTEAFF. The chain employs TRBV15 and TRBJ1-1, with TRBD1 identical over 7 bases. The V gene's germline CDR1 is LNHNV and CDR2 YYDKDF (reference sequence). The CDR3 is made up of 16 amino acids. V gave up 2 bases and J gave up 4 bases; unmatched junction bases: 10.

Ten or more counts support this clonotype. The genes are TRBV6-1 and TRBJ1-4; TRBD1 matches at 10 bases. CDR3 size: 13 residues. Germline-derived CDR1 and CDR2 are MNHNS and SASEGT. V shed 7 bases, J shed 8 bases, and the junction held 4 bases outside the gene matches. DNA for the CDR3: TGTGCCAGCAACGGACAGGGGGAGGAAAAACTGTTTTTT. Protein: CASNGQGEEKLFF.

Ten or more counts support this clonotype. The chain combines TRBV5-1 with TRBJ2-2, with 7 bases fitting TRBD1. This CDR3 contains 14 residues. J was trimmed by 2 bases and V by 9 bases; bases with no gene match: 7. Per germline, CDR1 SGHRS and CDR2 YFSETQ. The CDR3 spells CATTQGDNTGELFF. CDR3 sequence (DNA): TGCGCCACGACCCAGGGGGATAACACCGGGGAGCTGTTTTTT. Filled out from reference TRBV5-1 and TRBJ2-2, the complete variable domain reads KAGVTQTPRYLIKTRGQQVTLSCSPISGHRSVSWYQQTPGQGLQFLFEYFSETQRNKGNFPGRFSGRQFSNSRSEMNVSTLELGDSALYLCATTQGDNTGELFFGEGSRLTVL.

The genes are TRBV11-2 and TRBJ2-2; 7 bases line up with TRBD2. With V trimmed by 4 bases and J by 2 bases, 7 bases remained unmatched. The CDR3 sequence is 16 residues long. Germline-derived CDR1 and CDR2 are SGHAT and FQNNGV. CDR3 bases: TGTGCCAGCAGCTACGCGGGACTACCAAACACCGGGGAGCTGTTTTTT. This codes for CASSYAGLPNTGELFF.

Ten or more counts support this clonotype. The chain uses TRBV7-2 and TRBJ2-3; no firm D call. V dropped 1 base and J dropped 6 bases, with 5 bases sitting between them. The CDR3 is made up of 12 amino acids. Germline-derived CDR1 and CDR2 are SGHTA and FQGNSA. In nucleotides, the CDR3 is TGTGCCAGCAGCTTAGGCAGGGATACGCAGTATTTT. This translates into CASSLGRDTQYF.

This clonotype was found a few times. The chain recombines TRBV10-3 with TRBJ1-6; D is ambiguous. CDR3 length equals 13 residues. V lost 2 bases and J lost 9, with 8 bases in between. From germline, CDR1 is ENHRY and CDR2 SYGVKD. The DNA for the CDR3 is TGTGCCATCAGTGAGCGGCCCATTTCACCCCTCCACTTT. Protein sequence: CAISERPISPLHF.

This chain joins TRBV19 and TRBJ2-1; D is perhaps TRBD1 (6 bases). The CDR3 spans 14 residues. V lost 1 base to trimming and J lost 8 bases, with 12 bases between them. The germline V gene encodes CDR1 LNHDA and CDR2 SQIVND (reference sequence). The CDR3 here is CASSIGGRSDEQFF. In nucleotides, the CDR3 is TGTGCCAGTAGTATAGGGGGGCGGAGCGATGAGCAGTTCTTC.

The rearrangement links TRBV20-1 to TRBJ1-6, with 10 bases fitting TRBD1. The CDR3 is 13 amino acids. The ends lost 4 bases at V and 10 bases at J; junction bases unmatched: 4. Per the germline V gene, CDR1 is DFQATT and CDR2 is SNEGSKA (reference sequence). CDR3 sequence reads: CSANRDRGSPLHF. CDR3 DNA sequence: TGCAGTGCTAACCGGGACAGGGGATCACCCCTCCACTTT.

This clonotype was detected once. The V gene is TRBV16, the J gene TRBJ2-6; perhaps D is TRBD1 or TRBD2 (7 bases each). Germline values: CDR1 KGHSY, CDR2 FQNENV. With 7 bases removed from V and 2 bases from J, the gap between germline ends came to 12 bases. CDR3 length: 15 residues. The CDR3 here is CASTRGGPGANVLTF. DNA for the CDR3: TGTGCCAGCACCAGGGGGGGCCCTGGGGCCAACGTCCTGACTTTC.

This clonotype was found many times. This rearrangement joins TRBV4-2 to TRBJ2-1; D may be TRBD2 (5 bases). The germline V gene has CDR1 LGHNA and CDR2 YNFKEQ. Trimming took 0 bases from V and 12 from J, leaving 15 bases between them. The CDR3 consists of 14 residues. The CDR3 coding sequence is TGTGCCAGCAGCCAAGACGTACTCAGTGGGAGGCAGTTCTTC. Translation gives CASSQDVLSGRQFF.

The chain has TRBV20-1 and TRBJ1-2, with D tentatively TRBD1 (5 bases). The length of the CDR3 is 13 residues. Germline V gene data show CDR1 as DFQATT and CDR2 as SNEGSKA (reference sequence). V was pared by 6 bases and J by 3 bases, with 14 bases between. The CDR3 nucleotides are TGCAGTGCCTATAGGGGCTCGGACTATGGCTACACCTTC. The encoded protein is CSAYRGSDYGYTF.